Listed below are T cell receptor beta chains from one sample, sequenced in a study of graft-versus-host responses after intestinal transplantation. Their antigens are not known. Clones were sequenced by immunoSEQ multiplex PCR, and TCRdb holds only the in-frame ones, with some missing. The sample lists 77,000 or so clones, approximately 94% occurring once. This sample comprised unstimulated CD8+ T cells sorted from spleen or lymph node cells, obtained before intestinal transplant. The receptors here all came from a human donor who received an intestinal transplant. Each CDR3 is given with its conserved first and last residue. The D gene is left open where the match is weak. A row's size may be missing; if present it is once, few, many or a size class.

clone size | J gene | D gene | V gene | CDR3 length | CDR3 protein | CDR3 DNA
- | TRBJ2-3 | - | TRBV5-6 | 14 | CASSLYPSSDTQYF | TGTGCCAGCAGCTTGTACCCTAGCAGTGATACGCAGTATTTT
once | TRBJ2-3 | - | TRBV5-1 | 15 | CASSLETGPTDTQYF | TGCGCCAGCAGCTTGGAGACGGGCCCCACAGATACGCAGTATTTT
- | TRBJ2-1 | - | TRBV27 | 14 | CASSLSGGPNEQFF | TGTGCCAGCAGTTTATCGGGCGGGCCCAATGAGCAGTTCTTC
- | TRBJ1-2 | TRBD1 | TRBV7-8 | 12 | CATQGANYGYTF | TGTGCCACCCAGGGGGCGAACTATGGCTACACCTTC
- | TRBJ1-5 | - | TRBV29-1 | 16 | CSVSGTTEGHNQPQHF | TGCAGCGTTTCCGGGACAACCGAGGGTCACAATCAGCCCCAGCATTTT
- | TRBJ2-2 | TRBD2 | TRBV4-1 | 18 | CASSQEPAGGPYTGELFF | TGCGCCAGCAGCCAAGAACCGGCGGGAGGGCCTTACACCGGGGAGCTGTTTTTT
- | TRBJ2-5 | - | TRBV5-1 | 14 | CASSLVRPPRSQYF | TGCGCCAGCAGCTTGGTTCGACCTCCAAGGTCCCAGTACTTC
- | TRBJ1-3 | - | TRBV19 | 14 | CGASDFNSGNTIYF | TGTGGGGCTTCAGACTTCAACTCTGGAAACACCATATATTTT
- | TRBJ2-1 | - | TRBV4-2 | 15 | CASSQAREPYNEQFF | TGTGCCAGCAGCCAGGCGCGGGAACCCTACAATGAGCAGTTCTTC
- | TRBJ2-1 | - | TRBV2 | 15 | CASSEEGGTSNEQFF | TGTGCCAGCAGTGAAGAGGGCGGGACAAGTAATGAGCAGTTCTTC
- | TRBJ2-1 | - | TRBV5-1 | 14 | CASSLGSSYNEQFF | TGCGCCAGCAGCTTGGGGTCCTCCTACAATGAGCAGTTCTTC
- | TRBJ2-7 | TRBD1 | TRBV5-5 | 17 | CASSLWEQGVSPYEQYF | TGTGCCAGCAGCTTATGGGAGCAGGGGGTGTCACCGTACGAGCAGTACTTC
- | TRBJ2-1 | TRBD2 | TRBV11-2 | 18 | CASSPNSYSSGKGNEQFF | TGTGCCAGCAGCCCCAATTCATACTCTAGCGGGAAAGGCAATGAGCAGTTCTTC
- | TRBJ1-2 | TRBD1 | TRBV5-5 | 17 | CASSHFPGQGTNYGYTF | TGTGCCAGCAGCCACTTCCCGGGACAGGGAACTAACTATGGCTACACCTTC